A single sample gave rise to the 18 T cell receptor beta chains below, sequenced in a study of T cell repertoires in cytomegalovirus infection. One entry per CDR3 protein, called by TCRdb with MiXCR from the reads. Of roughly 350,000 distinct CDR3 sequences listed, about 34% were seen once; the top ten hold roughly 14%. These receptors' antigens are unknown. The source was cultured PBMCs, collected from culture after CMV antigen stimulation. The receptor set was obtained from a human donor in good health (CMV status not recorded). Some clones in this sample may be carry-over from other donors' samples.

This clonotype was seen repeatedly, ten times or more. The chain combines TRBV7-2 with TRBJ2-5; 11 nucleotides match TRBD2. Germline assignment: CDR1 SGHTA and CDR2 FQGNSA. The CDR3 is made up of 15 amino acids. Trimming took 1 base from V and 3 from J; bases not matched to a gene: 1. The CDR3 loop is CASSLGGLAEETQYF. The DNA for the CDR3 is TGTGCCAGCAGCTTAGGGGGACTAGCGGAAGAGACCCAGTACTTC.

This clonotype appeared a single time. The chain links TRBV24-1 to TRBJ2-5, with D possibly TRBD1 on 5 matching bases. Germline CDR1 and CDR2: KGHDR and SFDVKD. The CDR3 consists of 14 residues. Trimming took off 4 bases at V and 5 bases at J, with 13 bases between the two ends. The CDR3 DNA is TGTGCCACCAGTGACCGAAACACAGGCGAGACCCAGTACTTC. Encoded protein: CATSDRNTGETQYF.

This clonotype was counted at least ten times. The rearrangement links TRBV7-2 to TRBJ2-7; D unresolved. Per germline, CDR1 SGHTA and CDR2 FQGNSA. The CDR3 covers 10 residues. The CDR3 spells CFVCNYEQYF. CDR3 coding DNA: TGTTTTGTCTGCAACTACGAGCAGTACTTC.

This clonotype was seen only a few times. The CDR3 coding sequence is TGTGCCAGCAGCAACTCCGGGAGGGGACAGTATGGAGGCTACACCTTC. It translates to CASSNSGRGQYGGYTF. V and J are TRBV7-8 and TRBJ1-2; 7 bases agree with TRBD1. V was clipped by 5 bases and J by 8 bases; unmatched bases: 17. In germline, CDR1 is SGHVS, CDR2 FQNEAQ. This CDR3 is 16 amino acids long.

This chain links TRBV19 with TRBJ2-4; weak D call: TRBD2 (6 bases). Looked up from germline, CDR1 is LNHDA and CDR2 is SQIVND (reference sequence). With 7 bases removed from V and 9 bases from J, the gap between germline ends came to 13 bases. The CDR3 spans 12 residues. CDR3 region: CASNDGGTIQYF. CDR3 coding DNA: TGTGCCAGTAACGACGGGGGAACCATTCAGTACTTC.

V usage is TRBV24-1 and J usage is TRBJ2-1, with TRBD2 as a possible D gene (6 bases). CDR3 length: 13 amino acids. The germline CDR1 and CDR2 sequences are KGHDR and SFDVKD. V was shortened by 7 bases and J by 7 bases, with 13 bases between the two germline ends. The CDR3 is CATSRLDINEQFF. The CDR3 nucleotides read TGTGCCACCAGCCGACTAGATATAAATGAGCAGTTCTTC.

The chain employs TRBV6-1 and TRBJ1-2; a possible D gene is TRBD1 (5 bases). This CDR3 is 14 amino acids long. Per germline, CDR1 MNHNS and CDR2 SASEGT. V was shortened by 1 base and J by 3 bases, with 9 bases between the two germline ends. CDR3 coding DNA: TGTGCCAGCAGTGAAGATGGGGGAGACTATGGCTACACCTTC. Translating it yields CASSEDGGDYGYTF.

This clonotype was seen a few times. The DNA of the CDR3 is TGTGCCAGCAGTTCCACCCCCTTTGGAAAAACTGAAGCTTTCTTT. Amino acids: CASSSTPFGKTEAFF. The V and J genes are TRBV28 and TRBJ1-1; unclear D gene. The V gene lost 4 bases and the J gene lost 5 bases, with 17 bases spanning the gap. This CDR3 has 15 amino acids. Per germline, CDR1 MDHEN and CDR2 SYDVKM.

This chain connects TRBV11-2 to TRBJ1-2; 10 bases line up with TRBD1. CDR1 SGHAT and CDR2 FQNNGV come from the germline V gene. V was clipped by 4 bases and J by 7 bases; unmatched bases: 6. The length of the CDR3 is 14 residues. In DNA, the CDR3 is TGTGCCAGCAGCTGGGACAGGGGAGGATCTGGCTACACCTTC. Amino acid sequence: CASSWDRGGSGYTF.

This clonotype was detected only a few times. The chain has TRBV7-2 and TRBJ2-3; 7 bases are a match to TRBD2. Per the germline V gene, CDR1 is SGHTA and CDR2 is FQGNSA. Unmatched junction bases numbered 6, after V lost 1 base and J lost 8 bases. This CDR3 has 14 amino acids. The CDR3 region is CASSLDTRELTQYF. CDR3 bases: TGTGCCAGCAGCTTAGATACGCGGGAGCTTACGCAGTATTTT.

CDR3 residues: CAISDYNYNEQFF. CDR3 sequence (DNA): TGTGCCATCAGTGATTATAACTACAATGAGCAGTTCTTC. The chain employs TRBV10-3 and TRBJ2-1; D is unclear. Germline values: CDR1 ENHRY, CDR2 SYGVKD. Between the trimmed V and J ends, which lost 3 bases and 3 bases, there was a span of 6 bases. The CDR3 is 13 residues long.

The chain uses TRBV12-3 or TRBV12-4 and TRBJ1-1; possibly TRBD1 for D (5 bases). V was pared by 7 bases and J by 1 base, with 16 bases between. This CDR3 comprises 15 residues. CDR3: CASTLTGRPNTEAFF. The CDR3 coding sequence is TGTGCCAGCACCCTAACGGGGCGGCCGAACACTGAAGCTTTCTTT.

This clonotype appeared a few times. The gene calls are TRBV5-6 and TRBJ1-1; D is uncertain. The germline gives CDR1 SGHDT, CDR2 YYEEEE. V lost 1 base, J lost 4 bases, and 8 bases lay in between. The length of the CDR3 is 13 residues. The CDR3 DNA is TGTGCCAGCAGCTTGTCTCGCGCCACTGAAGCTTTCTTT. Its protein product is CASSLSRATEAFF.

The chain carries TRBV7-9 and TRBJ2-1, with D hard to call. V lost 5 bases and J 10 bases, leaving 12 bases between the germline ends. From germline, CDR1 is SEHNR and CDR2 FQNEAQ (reference sequence). The CDR3 covers 12 residues. CDR3 residues: CASSPRLLEQFF. CDR3 coding DNA: TGTGCCAGCAGCCCCAGACTCCTGGAGCAGTTCTTC.

This clonotype was detected ten times or more. V gene TRBV7-2 combines with J gene TRBJ2-3; tentatively, D is TRBD1 (7 bases). CDR1 and CDR2 (germline): SGHTA, FQGNSA. The CDR3 extends over 15 amino acids. The V and J ends lost 4 bases and 6 bases respectively, with 17 bases between them. The CDR3 loop is CASSSGGGSWDTQYF. For the CDR3, the DNA is TGTGCCAGCAGCTCAGGGGGAGGTTCTTGGGATACGCAGTATTTT. Filled out from reference TRBV7-2 and TRBJ2-3, the complete variable domain reads GAGVSQSPSNKVTEKGKDVELRCDPISGHTALYWYRQSLGQGLEFLIYFQGNSAPDKSGLPSDRFSAERTGGSVSTLTIQRTQQEDSAVYLCASSSGGGSWDTQYFGPGTRLTVL.

The chain employs TRBV6-2 or TRBV6-3 and TRBJ2-3; D assignment may be TRBD1 or TRBD2 (5 bases each). V lost 6 bases to trimming and J lost 2 bases, with 15 bases between them. The CDR3 length is 15 residues. Germline CDR1 MNHEY, CDR2 SVGEGT. This chain's CDR3 is CASSLSGHYTDTQYF. The CDR3 DNA is TGTGCCAGCAGCCTAAGCGGACATTACACAGATACGCAGTATTTT.

The V and J genes are TRBV11-2 and TRBJ2-3; D is ambiguous. Trimming left V 0 bases short and J 0 bases short, with 7 bases between. CDR1 and CDR2 (germline): SGHAT, FQNNGV. The length of the CDR3 is 15 residues. DNA for the CDR3: TGTGCCAGCAGCTTAGATCTAGGGAGCACAGATACGCAGTATTTT. Translation gives CASSLDLGSTDTQYF.

The sample holds a few counts of this clonotype. The rearrangement joins TRBV11-2 to TRBJ2-3, with 10 bases fitting TRBD2. Trimming at V came to 0 bases and at J to 7 bases, leaving 4 bases not matched to a gene. Germline assignment: CDR1 SGHAT and CDR2 FQNNGV. This CDR3 contains 15 residues. CDR3: CASSLELAGLNTQYF. In nucleotides, the CDR3 is TGTGCCAGCAGCTTAGAACTAGCGGGATTAAATACGCAGTATTTT.